Below are 12 T cell receptor beta chains sequenced from a single sample in a study of T-cell reconstitution after alpha-beta-depleted transplantation in children. Unique molecular identifiers were used to barcode this TCRbeta library. TCRdb called the PCR reads again in MiXCR, with one record for every CDR3 protein. The table shows some 75,000 distinct CDR3 sequences, with 7.3% occurring only once. Sequencing was performed on PBMCs from the stem cell graft donor, taken from the stem cell graft. The receptors were gathered from a human donor who donated a stem cell graft to a child with acute lymphoblastic leukemia.

The chain combines TRBV28 with TRBJ1-2; D perhaps matches TRBD1 (6 bases). CDR3 size: 17 residues. Germline V gene data show CDR1 as MDHEN and CDR2 as SYDVKM. V lost 5 bases and J lost 4, with 23 bases in between. The CDR3 sequence is CASSPNFRTGQSYGYTF. CDR3 nucleotides: TGTGCCAGCAGTCCTAACTTCCGAACAGGGCAGAGCTATGGCTACACCTTC.

The sample holds many counts of this clonotype. This rearrangement joins TRBV29-1 to TRBJ2-1, with D unresolved. CDR1 and CDR2 (germline): SQVTM, ANQGSEA. The CDR3 consists of 11 residues. The CDR3 loop reads CSVAGNNEQFF. The CDR3 DNA reads TGCTCGGTGGCTGGGAACAATGAGCAGTTCTTC.

This clonotype has only a few counts. This chain connects TRBV15 to TRBJ1-5; D is unclear. The CDR3 sequence is 15 residues long. V lost 8 bases and J 0 bases, leaving 14 bases between the germline ends. The germline V gene has CDR1 LNHNV and CDR2 YYDKDF (reference sequence). CDR3 residues: CATCPEHNSNQPQHF. The CDR3 DNA follows: TGTGCCACCTGCCCAGAGCACAATAGCAATCAGCCCCAGCATTTT.

This clonotype was recorded many times. The chain links TRBV29-1 to TRBJ1-2; D unclear. The CDR3 covers 13 residues. V was trimmed by 0 bases and J by 8 bases, leaving 13 bases between them. Per germline, CDR1 SQVTM and CDR2 ANQGSEA. The CDR3 region is CSVEDPWMGGYTF. CDR3 DNA sequence: TGCAGCGTTGAAGATCCCTGGATGGGAGGCTACACCTTC.

This clonotype was detected ten times or more. This sequence joins TRBV6-2 or TRBV6-3 and TRBJ1-2; D not certain. Germline V lookup: CDR1 MNHEY, CDR2 SVGEGT. There are 13 residues in the CDR3. Trimming left V 6 bases short and J 4 bases short, with 12 bases between. This CDR3 reads CASRGNPSYGYTF. Here the CDR3 DNA reads TGTGCCAGCAGAGGGAATCCCTCCTATGGCTACACCTTC.

This rearrangement joins TRBV29-1 to TRBJ1-5, with D tentatively TRBD1 (5 bases). CDR1 and CDR2 (germline): SQVTM, ANQGSEA. V was trimmed by 6 bases and J by 4 bases, leaving 16 bases between them. The CDR3 loop spans 14 amino acids. In nucleotides, the CDR3 is TGCAGCGTAGTGTTCGAGGCAGGGAATCAGCCCCAGCATTTT. Residues: CSVVFEAGNQPQHF.

This clonotype was found many times. The chain uses TRBV12-3 or TRBV12-4 and TRBJ2-7; either TRBD1 or TRBD2 may fit D (6 bases each). V was trimmed by 7 bases and J by 6 bases, leaving 13 bases between them. The CDR3 is 12 residues long. The CDR3 is CASTLEGGEQYF. The CDR3 region has the DNA TGTGCCAGCACCCTAGAGGGGGGCGAGCAGTACTTC.

This clonotype was found a few times. The gene calls are TRBV6-2 or TRBV6-3 and TRBJ2-1; D gene uncertain. The CDR3 spans 13 residues. V was shortened by 0 bases and J by 7 bases, with 7 bases between the two germline ends. Germline V gene lookup returns CDR1 MNHEY and CDR2 SVGEGT. The CDR3 reads CASSYSARNEQFF. CDR3 DNA: TGTGCCAGCAGTTACTCGGCGCGGAATGAGCAGTTCTTC.

This clonotype has a count of ten or more. This chain uses TRBV2 with TRBJ1-5; no firm D call. Trimming removed 2 bases from V and 4 bases from J, with 9 bases in between. The CDR3 extends over 14 amino acids. The germline V gene encodes CDR1 SNHLY and CDR2 FYNNEI. CDR3 amino acids: CASSEREQNQPQHF. CDR3 coding DNA: TGTGCCAGCAGTGAAAGGGAACAGAATCAGCCCCAGCATTTT.

There are a few counts of this clonotype. J is TRBJ1-6 and V is TRBV7-2, with 8 bases matching TRBD1. J lost 5 bases, V lost 3 bases, and 3 bases had no gene match. This CDR3 is built from 15 residues. In germline, CDR1 is SGHTA, CDR2 FQGNSA. The CDR3 region has the DNA TGTGCCAGCAGCTTGTGGGACAGGAATAATTCACCCCTCCACTTT. Protein: CASSLWDRNNSPLHF.

This clonotype occurred many times. The chain is built from TRBV7-2 and TRBJ2-3; no definite D call. The CDR3 consists of 12 residues. Per the germline V gene, CDR1 is SGHTA and CDR2 is FQGNSA. The germline V and J ends were trimmed by 5 bases and 5 bases, with 8 bases remaining between them. The CDR3 DNA reads as TGTGCCAGCAGCCGTATTGGAGATACGCAGTATTTT. Translated: CASSRIGDTQYF.

Ten or more counts support this clonotype. The chain has TRBV5-6 and TRBJ1-6; a weak D match, TRBD1 (5 bases). Trimming removed 7 bases from V and 11 bases from J, with 16 bases in between. The CDR3 spans 13 residues. CDR1 and CDR2 (germline): SGHDT, YYEEEE. CDR3 residues: CASSGGVRTPLHF. As DNA, the CDR3 is TGTGCCAGCTCCGGAGGGGTCAGGACACCCCTCCACTTT.